One sample yielded the 25 T cell receptor beta chains listed below, sequenced in a study of T cells in localized non-small cell lung cancer. Data came from immunoSEQ multiplex PCR; TCRdb stores just in-frame clones and leaves some out. The profile shows approximately 30,000 clones, roughly 86% of them singletons. The material sequenced was peripheral blood, taken before any cancer treatment. The receptors come from a woman aged 35-70 years with stage I lung adenocarcinoma.

V and J are TRBV7-3 and TRBJ1-2; a weak D match, TRBD1 (6 bases). The germline V and J ends were trimmed by 1 base and 4 bases, with 10 bases remaining between them. Germline CDR1 reads SGHTA; CDR2 reads FQGTGA. This CDR3 spans 14 amino acids. The CDR3 DNA follows: TGTGCCAGCAGCTTAATGACAGGTTCCTATGGCTACACCTTC. Encoded protein: CASSLMTGSYGYTF.

The rearrangement links TRBV25-1 to TRBJ2-3; TRBD2 matches 9 bases. Per the germline V gene, CDR1 is MGHDK and CDR2 is SYGVNS. V gave up 2 bases and J gave up 1 base; unmatched junction bases: 10. This CDR3 is built from 18 residues. CDR3 coding DNA: TGTGCCAGCAGTGAAACGGCGGGGGGGTCCCGGGGCACAGATACGCAGTATTTT. Protein sequence: CASSETAGGSRGTDTQYF.

The V call is TRBV7-8, the J call TRBJ2-7, with TRBD2 matching 11 bases. The germline V gene has CDR1 SGHVS and CDR2 FQNEAQ. V trimming: 4 bases; J trimming: 2 bases; junction bases outside the gene matches: 16. The length of the CDR3 is 19 residues. CDR3 coding DNA: TGTGCCAGCAGCTCCTCAAGACTAGCGGGGAGCAAATCTCCCTACGAGCAGTACTTC. Translation: CASSSSRLAGSKSPYEQYF.

The CDR3 sequence is CASSPQGAYNEQFF. The CDR3 DNA follows: TGTGCCAGTAGTCCACAGGGGGCGTACAATGAGCAGTTCTTC. The J gene is TRBJ2-1, the V gene TRBV19, with TRBD1 identical over 9 bases. The J segment lost 4 bases and the V segment lost 5 bases, leaving 3 bases of the junction unmatched. Germline CDR1 LNHDA, CDR2 SQIVND (reference sequence). This CDR3 is built from 14 residues.

As for this clone: Germline and junction disagree at one end, which may indicate a read error. The V call is TRBV14, the J call TRBJ2-7; 10 bases map to TRBD1. In germline, CDR1 is SGHDN, CDR2 FVKESK. This CDR3 has 14 amino acids. The CDR3 sequence is CVSSPRDRGYEQYF. CDR3 nucleotides: TGTGTCAGCAGCCCCCGGGACAGGGGCTACGAGCAGTACTTC.

The V call is TRBV28, the J call TRBJ2-7; the D gene is possibly TRBD1 (6 bases). The V and J ends lost 2 bases and 4 bases respectively, with 27 bases between them. This CDR3 region has 19 residues. The germline V gene has CDR1 MDHEN and CDR2 SYDVKM. The DNA for the CDR3 is TGTGCCAGCAGTTTACCAGCCTACAGGGTACGACTACCTATGTACGAGCAGTACTTC. It encodes CASSLPAYRVRLPMYEQYF.

This clone was found a few times. This chain joins TRBV6-5 and TRBJ1-5; no clear D. V gave up 6 bases and J gave up 4 bases, with 10 bases separating them. The CDR3 is 13 amino acids. Germline V CDR1 and CDR2: MNHEY, SVGAGI. In nucleotides, the CDR3 is TGTGCCAGCAGCGCACAGCAGAATCAGCCCCAGCATTTT. Its protein product is CASSAQQNQPQHF.

The chain couples TRBV2 to TRBJ2-2, with D possibly matching TRBD2 (7 bases). The V end was cut by 8 bases, the J end by 5 bases, with 15 bases between. Germline CDR1 SNHLY, CDR2 FYNNEI. The length of the CDR3 is 14 residues. The CDR3 here is CASSFGGPTGELFF. DNA for the CDR3: TGTGCCAGCTCATTCGGGGGGCCAACCGGGGAGCTGTTTTTT.

This clone has more than one count but fewer than ten. V usage is TRBV5-1 and J usage is TRBJ2-5, with 7 bases lining up with TRBD1. CDR3 length equals 15 residues. Germline trimming cut 0 bases from V and 5 bases from J; bases unmatched to any gene: 7. In germline, CDR1 is SGHRS, CDR2 YFSETQ. CDR3 in DNA: TGCGCCAGCAGCTTGGGACAGGGAAGTAAGGAGACCCAGTACTTC. This codes for CASSLGQGSKETQYF.

A single count supports this clone. The J gene is TRBJ2-1, the V gene TRBV1; TRBD2, the D gene given by the table, was not confirmed from the DNA. TRBV1 is reported as a pseudogene. The CDR3 sequence is 15 residues long. The CDR3 region is CTSSFRLAGFNEQFF. CDR3 in DNA: TGCACCAGCAGCTTCCGACTAGCGGGGTTTAATGAGCAGTTCTTC.

The chain combines TRBV13 with TRBJ2-1, with TRBD2 matching over 11 bases. The J segment lost 5 bases and the V segment lost 5 bases, leaving 8 bases of the junction unmatched. Germline CDR1 reads PRHDT; CDR2 reads FYEKMQ (reference sequence). This CDR3 spans 16 amino acids. The CDR3 nucleotides are TGTGCCAGCAGCGAACGCTCTAGCGGGGGGAACAATGAGCAGTTCTTC. This encodes CASSERSSGGNNEQFF.

The chain has TRBV6-1 and TRBJ1-4; D not resolved. The V end lost 3 bases, the J end lost 3 bases, and 8 bases lay between the germline ends. Germline V gives CDR1 MNHNS, CDR2 SASEGT. CDR3 length: 14 amino acids. The CDR3 is CASSEGPANEKLFF. In nucleotides, the CDR3 is TGTGCCAGCAGTGAGGGCCCGGCTAATGAAAAACTGTTTTTT.

The rearrangement uses TRBV19 and TRBJ1-2; 7 bases align to TRBD1. The ends lost 7 bases at V and 2 bases at J; junction bases unmatched: 1. CDR1 and CDR2 from the germline V gene are LNHDA and SQIVND (reference sequence). This CDR3 has 12 amino acids. CDR3 coding DNA: TGTGCCAGTAAGGACAGGAACTATGGCTACACCTTC. It encodes CASKDRNYGYTF.

V gene TRBV19 combines with J gene TRBJ2-6, with D hard to call. The CDR3 extends over 13 amino acids. Trimming stripped 5 bases from V and 0 bases from J, with 2 bases between. Germline V gene sequence: CDR1 LNHDA, CDR2 SQIVND (reference sequence). In nucleotides, the CDR3 is TGTGCCAGTAGTCCCTCTGGGGCCAACGTCCTGACTTTC. Its protein is CASSPSGANVLTF.

This clone was observed a single time. This chain connects TRBV5-1 to TRBJ2-3, with D possibly matching TRBD1 (6 bases). Germline loops: CDR1 SGHRS, CDR2 YFSETQ. This CDR3 spans 15 amino acids. V lost 4 bases, J lost 9 bases, and 21 bases lay in between. CDR3 DNA: TGCGCCAGCAGCACGCAGGGGTCCCTGGAGGAAACGCAGTATTTT. Amino acid sequence: CASSTQGSLEETQYF. The complete variable domain, with remaining parts taken from reference TRBV5-1 and TRBJ2-3, reads KAGVTQTPRYLIKTRGQQVTLSCSPISGHRSVSWYQQTPGQGLQFLFEYFSETQRNKGNFPGRFSGRQFSNSRSEMNVSTLELGDSALYLCASSTQGSLEETQYFGPGTRLTVL.

The rearrangement links TRBV9 to TRBJ1-1; D is perhaps TRBD1 (5 bases). V shed 0 bases and J shed 3 bases, with 9 bases lying between them. CDR1 is SGDLS and CDR2 is YYNGEE in the germline V gene. This CDR3 contains 14 residues. CDR3 coding DNA: TGTGCCAGCAGCGTAGGGGACTCAGACACTGAAGCTTTCTTT. It is translated as CASSVGDSDTEAFF.

V is TRBV4-3 and J is TRBJ1-3; D might be TRBD1 (5 bases). Germline CDR1 and CDR2: LGHNA and YSLEER. Trimming removed 0 bases at V and 0 bases at J, with 9 bases between. The CDR3 sequence is 16 residues long. CDR3 residues: CASSQDRRGSGNTIYF. In DNA, the CDR3 is TGCGCCAGCAGCCAAGATAGAAGGGGCTCTGGAAACACCATATATTTT.

The genes are TRBV5-6 and TRBJ2-7; D is unresolved. The CDR3 contains 15 residues. CDR1 and CDR2 from the germline V gene are SGHDT and YYEEEE. Trimming shortened V by 0 bases and J by 3 bases, and 13 bases separated the two germline ends. The CDR3 DNA is TGTGCCAGCAGCTTGGGGGCTAGAGGCCTCTACGAGCAGTACTTC. It translates to CASSLGARGLYEQYF. The full variable domain, its missing parts supplied by reference TRBV5-6 and TRBJ2-7, is DAGVTQSPTHLIKTRGQQVTLRCSPKSGHDTVSWYQQALGQGPQFIFQYYEEEERQRGNFPDRFSGHQFPNYSSELNVNALLLGDSALYLCASSLGARGLYEQYFGPGTRLTVT.

The genes are TRBV11-3 and TRBJ1-1; TRBD1 might be the D (5 bases). Germline V gene data show CDR1 as SGHNT and CDR2 as YENEEA. CDR3 length: 12 residues. Trimming shortened V by 4 bases and J by 4 bases, and 7 bases separated the two germline ends. CDR3 nucleotide sequence: TGTGCCAGCAGCTGGGGGGGCACTGAAGCTTTCTTT. Translating gives CASSWGGTEAFF.

The count of this clone is one. This rearrangement joins TRBV19 to TRBJ1-5; D is possibly TRBD1 (5 bases). This CDR3 is 16 amino acids long. From germline, CDR1 is LNHDA and CDR2 SQIVND (reference sequence). Trimming removed 5 bases from V and 5 bases from J, with 19 bases in between. As DNA, the CDR3 is TGTGCCAGTAGTGCATGGCGGGGGGGTTCCGATCAGCCCCAGCATTTT. As protein: CASSAWRGGSDQPQHF.

This clone was counted only a few times. J is TRBJ2-5 and V is TRBV2, with TRBD2 matching over 12 bases. With 8 bases clipped from V and 5 bases from J, the junction kept 9 bases outside the gene matches. Germline CDR1 reads SNHLY; CDR2 reads FYNNEI. The CDR3 runs to 15 residues. The CDR3 nucleotides are TGTGCCAGCCAGACTAGCGGGGGCTCGGGGGAGACCCAGTACTTC. It specifies CASQTSGGSGETQYF.

This sequence joins TRBV7-9 and TRBJ1-2, with unresolved D. This CDR3 contains 13 residues. V was shortened by 1 base and J by 3 bases, with 6 bases between the two germline ends. The germline CDR1 and CDR2 sequences are SEHNR and FQNEAQ (reference sequence). The CDR3 DNA reads as TGTGCCAGCAGCTTAGAGGCGGACTATGGCTACACCTTC. The encoded protein is CASSLEADYGYTF.

The chain employs TRBV5-1 and TRBJ2-7; a weak D match, TRBD1 (6 bases). The V end lost 0 bases, the J end lost 1 base, and 11 bases lay between the germline ends. Germline V gene lookup returns CDR1 SGHRS and CDR2 YFSETQ. The CDR3 extends over 15 amino acids. In DNA, the CDR3 is TGCGCCAGCAGCTTGGCAGGGGTCGGTTCCTACGAGCAGTACTTC. This encodes CASSLAGVGSYEQYF. The variable domain in full, completed from reference TRBV5-1 and TRBJ2-7, reads KAGVTQTPRYLIKTRGQQVTLSCSPISGHRSVSWYQQTPGQGLQFLFEYFSETQRNKGNFPGRFSGRQFSNSRSEMNVSTLELGDSALYLCASSLAGVGSYEQYFGPGTRLTVT.

The chain carries TRBV6-6 and TRBJ2-7; 11 nucleotides match TRBD1. Germline V CDR1 and CDR2: MNHNY, SVGAGI (reference sequence). This CDR3 is built from 14 residues. V lost 2 bases and J lost 6; bases outside the gene matches: 3. For the CDR3, the DNA is TGTGCCAGCAGTTACGGACAGGGGGCGGCCGAGCAGTACTTC. The encoded protein is CASSYGQGAAEQYF.

This clone has a handful of counts. This chain connects TRBV4-3 to TRBJ2-3; possibly TRBD2 for D (6 bases). Between the trimmed V and J ends, which lost 0 bases and 3 bases, there was a span of 16 bases. Germline CDR1 reads LGHNA; CDR2 reads YSLEER. The CDR3 is 17 residues long. The CDR3 DNA reads TGCGCCAGCAGCCAAGATCTTGGGGGGAGTGGAACAGATACGCAGTATTTT. It encodes CASSQDLGGSGTDTQYF.